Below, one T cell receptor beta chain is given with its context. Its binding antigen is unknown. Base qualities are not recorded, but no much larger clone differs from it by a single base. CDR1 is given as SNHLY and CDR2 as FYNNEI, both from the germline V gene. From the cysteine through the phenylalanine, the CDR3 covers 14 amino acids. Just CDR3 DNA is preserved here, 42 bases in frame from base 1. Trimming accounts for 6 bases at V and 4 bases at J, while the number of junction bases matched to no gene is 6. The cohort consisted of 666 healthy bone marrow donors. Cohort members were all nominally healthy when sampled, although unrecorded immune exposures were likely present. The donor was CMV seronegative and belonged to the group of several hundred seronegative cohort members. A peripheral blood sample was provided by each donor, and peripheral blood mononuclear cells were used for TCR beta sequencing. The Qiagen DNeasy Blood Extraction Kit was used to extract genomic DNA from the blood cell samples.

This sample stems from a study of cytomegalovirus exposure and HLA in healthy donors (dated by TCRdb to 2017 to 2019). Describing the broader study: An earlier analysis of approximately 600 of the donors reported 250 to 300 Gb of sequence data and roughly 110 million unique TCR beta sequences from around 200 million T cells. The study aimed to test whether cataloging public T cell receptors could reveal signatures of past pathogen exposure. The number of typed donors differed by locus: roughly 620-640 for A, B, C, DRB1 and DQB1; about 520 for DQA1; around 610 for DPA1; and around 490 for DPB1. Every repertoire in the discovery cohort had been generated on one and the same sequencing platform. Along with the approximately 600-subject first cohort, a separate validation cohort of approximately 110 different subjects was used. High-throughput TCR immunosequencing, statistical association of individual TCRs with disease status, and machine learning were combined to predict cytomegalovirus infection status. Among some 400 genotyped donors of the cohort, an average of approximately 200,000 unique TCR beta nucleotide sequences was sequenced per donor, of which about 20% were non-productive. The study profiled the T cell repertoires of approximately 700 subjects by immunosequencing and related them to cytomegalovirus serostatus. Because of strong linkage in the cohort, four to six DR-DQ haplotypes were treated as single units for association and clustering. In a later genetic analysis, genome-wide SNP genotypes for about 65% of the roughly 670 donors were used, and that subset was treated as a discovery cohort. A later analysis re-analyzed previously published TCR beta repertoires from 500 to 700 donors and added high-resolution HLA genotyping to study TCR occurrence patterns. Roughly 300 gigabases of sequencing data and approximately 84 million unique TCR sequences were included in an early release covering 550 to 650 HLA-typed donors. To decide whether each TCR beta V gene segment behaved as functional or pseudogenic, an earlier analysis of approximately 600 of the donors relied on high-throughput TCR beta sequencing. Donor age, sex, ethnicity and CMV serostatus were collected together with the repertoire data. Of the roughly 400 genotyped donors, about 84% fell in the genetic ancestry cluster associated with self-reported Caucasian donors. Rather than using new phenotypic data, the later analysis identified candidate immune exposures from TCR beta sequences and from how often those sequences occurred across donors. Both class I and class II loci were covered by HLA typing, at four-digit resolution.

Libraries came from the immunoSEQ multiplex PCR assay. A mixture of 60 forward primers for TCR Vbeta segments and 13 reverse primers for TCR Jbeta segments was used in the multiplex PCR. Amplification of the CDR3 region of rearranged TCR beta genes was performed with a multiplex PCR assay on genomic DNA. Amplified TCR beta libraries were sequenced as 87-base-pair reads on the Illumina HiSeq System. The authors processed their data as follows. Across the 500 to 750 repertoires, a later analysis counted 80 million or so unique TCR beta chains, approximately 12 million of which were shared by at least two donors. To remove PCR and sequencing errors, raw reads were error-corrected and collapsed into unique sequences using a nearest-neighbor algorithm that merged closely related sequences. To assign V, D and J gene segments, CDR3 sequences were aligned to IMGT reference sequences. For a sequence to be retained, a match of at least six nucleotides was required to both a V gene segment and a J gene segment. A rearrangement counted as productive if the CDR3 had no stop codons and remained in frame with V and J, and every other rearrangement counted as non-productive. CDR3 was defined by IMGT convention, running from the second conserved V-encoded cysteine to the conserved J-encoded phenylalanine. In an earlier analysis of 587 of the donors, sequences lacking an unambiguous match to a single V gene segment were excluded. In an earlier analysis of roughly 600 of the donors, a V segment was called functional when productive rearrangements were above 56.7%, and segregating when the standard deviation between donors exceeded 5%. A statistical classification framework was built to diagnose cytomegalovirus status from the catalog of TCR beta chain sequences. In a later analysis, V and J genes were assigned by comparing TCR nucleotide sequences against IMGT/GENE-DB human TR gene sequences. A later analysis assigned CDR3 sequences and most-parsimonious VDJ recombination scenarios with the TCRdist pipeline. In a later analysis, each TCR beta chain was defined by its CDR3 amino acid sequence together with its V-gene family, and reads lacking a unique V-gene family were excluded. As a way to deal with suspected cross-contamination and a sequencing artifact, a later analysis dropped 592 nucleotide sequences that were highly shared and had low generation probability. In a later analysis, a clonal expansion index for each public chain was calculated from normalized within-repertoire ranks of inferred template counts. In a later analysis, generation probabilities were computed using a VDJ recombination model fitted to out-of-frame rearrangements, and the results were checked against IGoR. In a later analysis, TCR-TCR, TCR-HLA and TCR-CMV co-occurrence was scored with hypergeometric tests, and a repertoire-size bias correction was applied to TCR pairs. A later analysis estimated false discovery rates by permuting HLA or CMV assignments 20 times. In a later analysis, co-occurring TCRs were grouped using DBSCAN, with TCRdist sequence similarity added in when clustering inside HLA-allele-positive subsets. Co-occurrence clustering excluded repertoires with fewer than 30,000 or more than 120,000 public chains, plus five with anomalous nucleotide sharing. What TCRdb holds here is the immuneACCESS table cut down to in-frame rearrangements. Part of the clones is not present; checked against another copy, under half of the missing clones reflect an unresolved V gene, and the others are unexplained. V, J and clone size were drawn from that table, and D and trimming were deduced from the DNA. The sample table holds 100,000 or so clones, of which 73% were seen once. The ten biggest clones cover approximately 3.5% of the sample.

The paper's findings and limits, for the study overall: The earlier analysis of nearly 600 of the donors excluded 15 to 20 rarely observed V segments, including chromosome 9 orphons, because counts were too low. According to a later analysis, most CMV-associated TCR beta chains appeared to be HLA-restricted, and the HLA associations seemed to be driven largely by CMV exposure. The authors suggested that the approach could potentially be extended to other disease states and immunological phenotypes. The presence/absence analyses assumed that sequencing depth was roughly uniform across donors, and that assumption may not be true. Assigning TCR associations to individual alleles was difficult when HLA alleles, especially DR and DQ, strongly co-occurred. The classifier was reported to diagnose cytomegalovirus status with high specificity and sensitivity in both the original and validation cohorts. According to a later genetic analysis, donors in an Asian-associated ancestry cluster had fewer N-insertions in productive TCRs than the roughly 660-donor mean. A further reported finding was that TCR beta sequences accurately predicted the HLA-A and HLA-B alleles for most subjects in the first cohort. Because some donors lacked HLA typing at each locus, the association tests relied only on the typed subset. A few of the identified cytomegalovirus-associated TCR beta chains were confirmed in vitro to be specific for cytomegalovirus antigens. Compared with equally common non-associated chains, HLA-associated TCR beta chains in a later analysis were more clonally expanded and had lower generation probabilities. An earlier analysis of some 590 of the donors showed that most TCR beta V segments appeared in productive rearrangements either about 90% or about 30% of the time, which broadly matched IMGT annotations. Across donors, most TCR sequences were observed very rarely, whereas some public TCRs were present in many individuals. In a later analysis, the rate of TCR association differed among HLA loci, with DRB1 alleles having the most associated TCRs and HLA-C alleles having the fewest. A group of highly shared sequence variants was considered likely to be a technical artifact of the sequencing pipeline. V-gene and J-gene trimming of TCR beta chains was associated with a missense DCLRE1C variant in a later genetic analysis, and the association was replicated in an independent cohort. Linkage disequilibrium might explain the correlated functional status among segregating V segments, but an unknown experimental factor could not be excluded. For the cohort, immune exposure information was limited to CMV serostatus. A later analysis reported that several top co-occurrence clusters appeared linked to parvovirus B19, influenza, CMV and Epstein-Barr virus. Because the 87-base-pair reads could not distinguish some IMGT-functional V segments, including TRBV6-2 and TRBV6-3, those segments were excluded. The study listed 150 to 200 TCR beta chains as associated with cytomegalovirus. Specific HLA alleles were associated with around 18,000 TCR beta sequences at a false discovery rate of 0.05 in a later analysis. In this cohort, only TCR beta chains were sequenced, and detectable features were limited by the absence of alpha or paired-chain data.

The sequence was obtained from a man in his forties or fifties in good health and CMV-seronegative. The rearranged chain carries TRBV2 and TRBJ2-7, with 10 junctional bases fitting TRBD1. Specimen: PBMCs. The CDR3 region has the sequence CASRKDRGLYEQYF. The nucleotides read TGTGCCAGCAGGAAAGACAGGGGGCTATACGAGCAGTACTTC.